Detailed here is one T cell receptor beta chain. Cohorts were determined from participant-reported clinical history. Before being deemed recovered, Cohort 3 donors had two negative PCRs, clearance, or symptom resolution. The length of the CDR3 is 16 residues. With 3 bases clipped from V and 7 bases from J, the junction kept 8 bases outside the gene matches. CDR1 and CDR2 (germline): LNHNV, YYDKDF (reference sequence). Per the original methods: Cell counts per sample came from amplifying reference gene primers. Here immunoSEQ multiplex PCR was the method, and the copy in TCRdb shows in-frame clones only, minus some. V and J calls plus clone size are reproduced from that table; the DNA served to infer D and trimming. The sample has nearly 200,000 clones; 89% are singletons. The data were obtained in a study of blood T cell repertoires in COVID-19. About the research overall: From T cells, B-cell-depleted T cells, or PBMCs came the material, which was cDNA or gDNA.

V is TRBV15 and J is TRBJ2-2, with 10 bases lining up with TRBD2. The sequence was collected from a woman under 30 who had recovered from COVID-19. The sample comprised PBMCs or T cells enriched from blood (not recorded which). The DNA of the CDR3 is TGTGCCACCAGCAGCATGAAAGCGGGGGGGCACGGGGAGCTGTTTTTT. Translating it yields CATSSMKAGGHGELFF.